Listed here are 29 T cell receptor beta chains from one sample, sequenced in a study of cytomegalovirus exposure and HLA in healthy donors. With 60 Vbeta and 13 Jbeta primers, the PCR was carried out. Profiled with immunoSEQ multiplex PCR; TCRdb holds only in-frame clones, not every one. This table has roughly 18,000 clones, about 74% appearing once. Sequences were obtained from PBMCs. The receptors were gathered from a man between 18 and 29 years old in good health and CMV-seronegative.

Written as DNA, the CDR3 is TGCGCCAGCAGCCAAGGCACAGGGAGATTCAACGAGCAGTACTTC. Translated, it gives CASSQGTGRFNEQYF. The genes are TRBV4-3 and TRBJ2-7; perhaps TRBD1 as D (6 bases). CDR3 length: 15 amino acids. The germline gives CDR1 LGHNA, CDR2 YSLEER. The V end lost 1 base, the J end lost 5 bases, and 15 bases lay between the germline ends.

The gene calls are TRBV6-5 and TRBJ2-5; tentatively, D is TRBD1 (6 bases). Germline CDR1 MNHEY, CDR2 SVGAGI. V lost 6 bases, J lost 4 bases, and 12 bases lay in between. This CDR3 is 13 amino acids long. The CDR3 spells CASSRLRGETQYF. Here the CDR3 DNA reads TGTGCCAGCAGCCGTCTCAGGGGAGAGACCCAGTACTTC.

The rearrangement joins TRBV5-1 to TRBJ1-1; D call uncertain. The CDR3 consists of 13 residues. Per the germline V gene, CDR1 is SGHRS and CDR2 is YFSETQ. Between the trimmed V and J ends, which lost 7 bases and 1 base, there was a span of 11 bases. The CDR3 region is CASVMEGNTEAFF. The CDR3 DNA follows: TGCGCCAGCGTTATGGAGGGGAACACTGAAGCTTTCTTT.

V is TRBV25-1 and J is TRBJ1-1; D possibly corresponds to TRBD1 (5 bases). The V end lost 6 bases, the J end lost 8 bases, and 19 bases lay between the germline ends. This CDR3 is built from 14 residues. Germline V CDR1 and CDR2: MGHDK, SYGVNS. The CDR3 DNA sequence: TGTGCCAGCAGGACCACTCCACGGGGGTCCGAAGCTTTCTTT. Its protein is CASRTTPRGSEAFF.

J is TRBJ2-1 and V is TRBV6-1; 8 positions agree with TRBD1. This CDR3 has 13 amino acids. Germline V lookup: CDR1 MNHNS, CDR2 SASEGT. Trimming cost V 6 bases and J 6 bases; bases outside gene matches: 4. CDR3 in DNA: TGTGCCAGCAGGATTACAGGGGGCAATGAGCAGTTCTTC. Translated, it gives CASRITGGNEQFF.

This chain links TRBV2 with TRBJ2-6; 7 positions match TRBD2. V lost 1 base to trimming and J lost 2 bases; unmatched junction nucleotides: 2. The CDR3 sequence is 16 residues long. Germline V gene sequence: CDR1 SNHLY, CDR2 FYNNEI. CDR3 sequence: CASSEVGGAGANVLTF. The CDR3 nucleotides read TGTGCCAGCAGTGAAGTGGGGGGGGCTGGGGCCAACGTCCTGACTTTC.

CDR3 sequence (DNA): TGTGCCAGCAGGGATACCCTAGACTCGTACGCTGAAGCTTTCTTT. Translation: CASRDTLDSYAEAFF. The chain recombines TRBV2 with TRBJ1-1; no firm D call. CDR1 is SNHLY, CDR2 FYNNEI, per germline. This CDR3 comprises 15 residues. Trimming took 6 bases from V and 6 from J, leaving 20 bases between them.

The chain couples TRBV4-2 to TRBJ2-7; TRBD1 is a possible D gene (6 bases). CDR1 and CDR2 from the germline V gene are LGHNA and YNFKEQ. The CDR3 totals 15 residues. The V and J ends lost 2 bases and 3 bases respectively, with 14 bases between them. CDR3 in amino acids: CASSQRLGQSYEQYF. The DNA for the CDR3 is TGTGCCAGCAGCCAACGACTCGGACAGAGCTACGAGCAGTACTTC.

About this clone itself: One junction end disagrees with the germline gene, perhaps due to a read error. This sequence joins TRBV25-1 and TRBJ2-3; a possible D gene is TRBD1 (5 bases). The CDR3 is made up of 12 amino acids. CDR1 is MGHDK, CDR2 SYGVNS, per germline. The CDR3 sequence is CASTETGDTQYF. The CDR3 region has the DNA TGTGCCAGCACTGAAACAGGAGATACGCAGTATTTT. Complete variable domain (other parts from reference TRBV25-1 and TRBJ2-3): EADIYQTPRYLVIGTGKKITLECSQTMGHDKMYWYQQDPGMELHLIHYSYGVNSTEKGDLSSESTVSRIRTEHFPLTLESARPSHTSQYLCASTETGDTQYFGPGTRLTVL.

V usage is TRBV6-1 and J usage is TRBJ1-5, with D hard to call. The CDR3 totals 15 residues. V lost 4 bases, J lost 4 bases, and 14 bases lay in between. Germline assignment: CDR1 MNHNS and CDR2 SASEGT. The DNA for the CDR3 is TGTGCCAGCAGTGGAGGCGCGGGAGTAAATCAGCCCCAGCATTTT. Its protein is CASSGGAGVNQPQHF.

The chain recombines TRBV29-1 with TRBJ2-5; 8 positions match TRBD2. The CDR3 is made up of 16 amino acids. V lost 5 bases to trimming and J lost 1 base; unmatched junction nucleotides: 12. In germline, CDR1 is SQVTM, CDR2 ANQGSEA. Here the CDR3 reads CSVLSPAGELQETQYF. The CDR3, as DNA: TGCAGCGTTCTATCTCCAGCGGGGGAACTCCAAGAGACCCAGTACTTC.

The chain recombines TRBV29-1 with TRBJ1-1; the match to TRBD1 covers 7 bases. The CDR3 has 11 residues. V lost 5 bases and J lost 4; bases outside the gene matches: 1. Germline V lookup: CDR1 SQVTM, CDR2 ANQGSEA. The CDR3 DNA reads as TGCAGCGTTAGGACAGGCACTGAAGCTTTCTTT. Its translation is CSVRTGTEAFF.

V usage is TRBV7-3 and J usage is TRBJ2-7; 7 bases are a match to TRBD2. J was trimmed by 1 base and V by 5 bases; bases with no gene match: 2. CDR3 length equals 13 residues. CDR1 is SGHTA and CDR2 is FQGTGA in the germline V gene. The chain's CDR3 is CASSRGSSYEQYF. The CDR3 DNA follows: TGTGCCAGCAGCCGCGGGAGTTCCTACGAGCAGTACTTC.

This clone occurred a few times. The V call is TRBV30, the J call TRBJ2-7; D remains ambiguous. CDR1 is GTSNPN and CDR2 is SVGIG in the germline V gene (reference sequence). The CDR3 consists of 11 residues. Trimming removed 5 bases from V and 3 bases from J, with 8 bases in between. The CDR3: CAWLTDYEQYF. The CDR3 DNA follows: TGTGCCTGGCTTACAGACTACGAGCAGTACTTC.

The chain employs TRBV6-1 and TRBJ1-5; TRBD1 is a possible D gene (5 bases). This CDR3 is 16 amino acids long. With 1 base removed from V and 6 bases from J, the gap between germline ends came to 16 bases. Germline CDR1 reads MNHNS; CDR2 reads SASEGT. CDR3 loop: CASSEVGQGFSQPQHF. As DNA, the CDR3 is TGTGCCAGCAGTGAAGTAGGGCAGGGCTTCTCTCAGCCCCAGCATTTT.

This clone was counted a few times. This chain's CDR3 is CSVALNTEAFF. The CDR3 bases are TGCAGCGTAGCGTTGAACACTGAAGCTTTCTTT. The V call is TRBV29-1, the J call TRBJ1-1; D not resolved. The CDR3 runs 11 residues. Trimming left V 6 bases short and J 0 bases short, with 5 bases between. The germline gives CDR1 SQVTM, CDR2 ANQGSEA.

This rearrangement joins TRBV12-5 to TRBJ2-7; tentatively, D is TRBD1 (5 bases). Germline CDR1 and CDR2: LGHNT and FRNRAP. This CDR3 comprises 13 residues. Trimming removed 5 bases at V and 2 bases at J, with 10 bases between. CDR3 residues: CASGTTGTYEQYF. The CDR3 region has the DNA TGTGCTAGTGGTACTACAGGAACCTACGAGCAGTACTTC.

This chain uses TRBV6-1 with TRBJ2-1, with 8 bases fitting TRBD1. Germline values: CDR1 MNHNS, CDR2 SASEGT. CDR3 length equals 13 residues. Trimming at V came to 6 bases and at J to 6 bases, leaving 4 bases not matched to a gene. CDR3 DNA sequence: TGTGCCAGCAGCGTGGACAGGGTCAATGAGCAGTTCTTC. It encodes CASSVDRVNEQFF.

This clone has just a few counts. This chain joins TRBV4-1 and TRBJ2-2, with TRBD2 matching over 10 bases. This CDR3 has 18 residues. The ends lost 4 bases at V and 2 bases at J; junction bases unmatched: 10. Germline V lookup: CDR1 MGHRA, CDR2 YSYEKL. Here the CDR3 DNA reads TGCGCCAGCAGCCCAGGTCCGGGACTAGCGTATAACACCGGGGAGCTGTTTTTT. Translating gives CASSPGPGLAYNTGELFF.

This rearrangement joins TRBV7-2 to TRBJ2-7; D is uncertain. CDR3 length: 12 amino acids. V lost 5 bases and J 5 bases, leaving 10 bases between the germline ends. Germline CDR1 and CDR2: SGHTA and FQGNSA. The CDR3 here is CASSESGDEQYF. The CDR3 DNA reads TGTGCCAGCAGCGAAAGTGGAGACGAGCAGTACTTC.

The J gene is TRBJ1-2, the V gene TRBV13; 8 bases align to TRBD1. The CDR3 is 13 amino acids. Germline V gene data show CDR1 as PRHDT and CDR2 as FYEKMQ (reference sequence). Trimming cost V 5 bases and J 4 bases; bases outside gene matches: 3. CDR3 residues: CASSGDRIYGYTF. Written as DNA, the CDR3 is TGTGCCAGCAGCGGGGACAGGATCTATGGCTACACCTTC.

The J gene is TRBJ1-4, the V gene TRBV29-1; D gene unclear. CDR1 and CDR2 (germline): SQVTM, ANQGSEA. Trimming left V 2 bases short and J 2 bases short, with 9 bases between. This CDR3 is built from 14 residues. The CDR3 DNA sequence: TGCAGCGTTGAATCGGGGAGCACTAATGAAAAACTGTTTTTT. This sequence encodes CSVESGSTNEKLFF.

This clone was seen only once. The chain has TRBV6-1 and TRBJ1-2, with D hard to call. The CDR3 loop spans 13 amino acids. The V and J ends lost 8 bases and 0 bases respectively, with 10 bases between them. Germline V CDR1 and CDR2: MNHNS, SASEGT. The CDR3, as DNA: TGTGCCAGCGGCGGCGCGACTAACTATGGCTACACCTTC. Translated: CASGGATNYGYTF.

The V call is TRBV30, the J call TRBJ2-1, with D uncertain. This CDR3 is 11 amino acids long. The germline V gene encodes CDR1 GTSNPN and CDR2 SVGIG (reference sequence). V lost 0 bases, J lost 8 bases, and 5 bases lay in between. DNA for the CDR3: TGTGCCTGGAGTGTAACAGATGAGCAGTTCTTC. It codes for CAWSVTDEQFF.

This clone has just one count. The chain is built from TRBV1 and TRBJ2-7; the table gives TRBD2 as D, unverified against the DNA. TRBV1 is a pseudogene locus. The CDR3 covers 17 residues. As DNA, the CDR3 is TGCACCAGCAGCCGACACCGGGACTTTCTCCACCCCTACGAGCAGTACTTC. Its protein product is CTSSRHRDFLHPYEQYF.

This clone was picked up one time. The V and J genes are TRBV5-4 and TRBJ1-2, with unresolved D. The CDR3 has 14 residues. V gave up 4 bases and J gave up 8 bases, with 18 bases separating them. CDR1 and CDR2 (germline): SGHNT, YYREEE (reference sequence). The CDR3 coding sequence is TGTGCCAGCAGCCCCCCTCCGGGGTCTGAGGGCTACACCTTC. Translation gives CASSPPPGSEGYTF.

The chain uses TRBV30 and TRBJ1-2; the match to TRBD1 covers 8 bases. V was pared by 5 bases and J by 0 bases, with 11 bases of the junction left unmatched. In germline, CDR1 is GTSNPN, CDR2 SVGIG (reference sequence). This CDR3 is built from 16 residues. CDR3 sequence (DNA): TGTGCCTGGTCCCTTGGCAGGGGGCTTCCTAACTATGGCTACACCTTC. Residues: CAWSLGRGLPNYGYTF.

The V and J genes are TRBV7-8 and TRBJ1-1; D unresolved. The CDR3 is made up of 14 amino acids. V shed 3 bases and J shed 1 base, with 9 bases lying between them. The V gene's germline CDR1 is SGHVS and CDR2 FQNEAQ. DNA of the CDR3: TGTGCCAGCAGCTTTCTCGAGGGGAACACTGAAGCTTTCTTT. Its protein product is CASSFLEGNTEAFF.

This clone was picked up one time. The J gene is TRBJ2-2, the V gene TRBV29-1, with D possibly matching TRBD1 (5 bases). From germline, CDR1 is SQVTM and CDR2 ANQGSEA. Between the trimmed V and J ends, which lost 5 bases and 0 bases, there was a span of 10 bases. The CDR3 spans 14 residues. The CDR3 DNA reads as TGCAGCGTTTATAAGGGGACGAACACCGGGGAGCTGTTTTTT. Translated: CSVYKGTNTGELFF.